The clone carrying this T cell receptor (beta chain) was counted between two and nine times. Sequencing was performed with immunoSEQ multiplex PCR; in TCRdb, only in-frame clones are kept and a portion is missing. Counted here are some 250,000 clones, over 65% occurring once; the ten biggest clones make up about 3.5%. Germline CDR1 and CDR2: MNHEY and SVGAGI. V lost 8 bases, J lost 8 bases, and 21 bases lay in between. The CDR3 is 15 amino acids. These data are taken from a study of blood T cell repertoires in COVID-19. Sequencing used peripheral blood. The TCR comes from a woman older than 75 with acute or convalescent COVID-19. This chain connects TRBV6-5 to TRBJ1-4; D possibly corresponds to TRBD1 (5 bases). CDR3 DNA: TGTGCCAGCGCGGACCAGGGAAAAGACCGAGAAAAACTGTTTTTT. It codes for CASADQGKDREKLFF.